What follows is one T cell receptor beta chain and its context. The data belong to a study of blood T cell repertoires in COVID-19. TCRdb keeps only in-frame clones here, not all; method: immunoSEQ multiplex PCR. Here the sample spans 150,000 or so clones, around 80% being singletons. Per germline, CDR1 KGHSH and CDR2 LQKENI. The length of the CDR3 is 13 residues. The ends were cut back, 4 bases at V and 8 bases at J, with 11 bases in the middle. Recovered status applied to Cohort 3 donors who had two consecutive negative PCRs. It also applied to those with clearance or with symptom resolution. The V gene is TRBV18, the J gene TRBJ1-4; perhaps TRBD1 as D (6 bases). This TCR was recovered from a middle-aged man who had recovered from COVID-19. The source material was PBMCs or T cells enriched from blood (not recorded which). The CDR3 region is CASSQGVGEKLFF. CDR3 nucleotide sequence: TGTGCCAGCTCACAGGGGGTTGGCGAAAAACTGTTTTTT.